This TCR beta chain was identified in a study of graft-versus-host responses after intestinal transplantation. Study-wide background: Transplant types were multivisceral, liver-intestinal, or isolated intestinal. Recipients were all induced with anti-thymocyte globulin, then given tacrolimus and steroids for 2 to 4 years.

Comment on this clone: Its specificity is unknown.

Generated by immunoSEQ multiplex PCR, the TCRdb table keeps only in-frame clones and is missing some. The sample lists about 120,000 clones, 85% to 95% occurring once. Looked up from germline, CDR1 is SQVTM and CDR2 is ANQGSEA. Trimming pared 6 bases from V and 5 bases from J, leaving 11 bases between. The CDR3 is made up of 11 amino acids. Whole-study results and caveats: Investigators detected GvH clones in recipient marrow, with some emerging earlier in ileum or blood. Allografts from individuals with graft-donor T cell macrochimerism displayed high graft-versus-host to host-versus-graft clonal ratios.

The sequenced sample was unstimulated CD4+ T cells sorted from spleen or lymph node cells, obtained before intestinal transplant. V and J are TRBV29-1 and TRBJ2-7; no clear D. The source is a human donor who received an intestinal transplant. The CDR3 here is CSVARNDEQYF. In DNA, the CDR3 is TGCAGCGTCGCCAGGAACGACGAGCAGTACTTC.